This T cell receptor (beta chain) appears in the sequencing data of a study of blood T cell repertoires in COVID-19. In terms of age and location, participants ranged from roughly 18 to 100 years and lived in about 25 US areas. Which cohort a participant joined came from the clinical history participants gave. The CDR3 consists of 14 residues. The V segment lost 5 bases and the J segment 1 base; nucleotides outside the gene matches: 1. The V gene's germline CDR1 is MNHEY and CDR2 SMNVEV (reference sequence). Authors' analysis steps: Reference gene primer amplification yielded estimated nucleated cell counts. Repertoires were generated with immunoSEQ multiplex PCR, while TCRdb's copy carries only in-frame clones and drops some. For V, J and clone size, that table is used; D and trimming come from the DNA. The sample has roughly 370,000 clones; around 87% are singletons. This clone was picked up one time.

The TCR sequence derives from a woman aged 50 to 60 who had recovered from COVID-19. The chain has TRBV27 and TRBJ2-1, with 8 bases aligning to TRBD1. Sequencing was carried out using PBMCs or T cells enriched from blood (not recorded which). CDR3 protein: CASSRTGSYNEQFF. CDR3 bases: TGTGCCAGCAGTCGGACAGGGTCCTACAATGAGCAGTTCTTC.